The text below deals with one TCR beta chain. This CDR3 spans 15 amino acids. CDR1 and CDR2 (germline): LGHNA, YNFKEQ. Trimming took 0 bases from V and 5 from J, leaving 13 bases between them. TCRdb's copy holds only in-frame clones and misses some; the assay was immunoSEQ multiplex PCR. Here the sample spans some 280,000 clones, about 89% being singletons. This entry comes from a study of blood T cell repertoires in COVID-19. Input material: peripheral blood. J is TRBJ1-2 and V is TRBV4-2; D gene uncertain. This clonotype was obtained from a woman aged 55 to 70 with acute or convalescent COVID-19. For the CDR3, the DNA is TGTGCCAGCAGCCAAGACCCTGCAGGTGAATATGGCTACACCTTC. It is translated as CASSQDPAGEYGYTF.